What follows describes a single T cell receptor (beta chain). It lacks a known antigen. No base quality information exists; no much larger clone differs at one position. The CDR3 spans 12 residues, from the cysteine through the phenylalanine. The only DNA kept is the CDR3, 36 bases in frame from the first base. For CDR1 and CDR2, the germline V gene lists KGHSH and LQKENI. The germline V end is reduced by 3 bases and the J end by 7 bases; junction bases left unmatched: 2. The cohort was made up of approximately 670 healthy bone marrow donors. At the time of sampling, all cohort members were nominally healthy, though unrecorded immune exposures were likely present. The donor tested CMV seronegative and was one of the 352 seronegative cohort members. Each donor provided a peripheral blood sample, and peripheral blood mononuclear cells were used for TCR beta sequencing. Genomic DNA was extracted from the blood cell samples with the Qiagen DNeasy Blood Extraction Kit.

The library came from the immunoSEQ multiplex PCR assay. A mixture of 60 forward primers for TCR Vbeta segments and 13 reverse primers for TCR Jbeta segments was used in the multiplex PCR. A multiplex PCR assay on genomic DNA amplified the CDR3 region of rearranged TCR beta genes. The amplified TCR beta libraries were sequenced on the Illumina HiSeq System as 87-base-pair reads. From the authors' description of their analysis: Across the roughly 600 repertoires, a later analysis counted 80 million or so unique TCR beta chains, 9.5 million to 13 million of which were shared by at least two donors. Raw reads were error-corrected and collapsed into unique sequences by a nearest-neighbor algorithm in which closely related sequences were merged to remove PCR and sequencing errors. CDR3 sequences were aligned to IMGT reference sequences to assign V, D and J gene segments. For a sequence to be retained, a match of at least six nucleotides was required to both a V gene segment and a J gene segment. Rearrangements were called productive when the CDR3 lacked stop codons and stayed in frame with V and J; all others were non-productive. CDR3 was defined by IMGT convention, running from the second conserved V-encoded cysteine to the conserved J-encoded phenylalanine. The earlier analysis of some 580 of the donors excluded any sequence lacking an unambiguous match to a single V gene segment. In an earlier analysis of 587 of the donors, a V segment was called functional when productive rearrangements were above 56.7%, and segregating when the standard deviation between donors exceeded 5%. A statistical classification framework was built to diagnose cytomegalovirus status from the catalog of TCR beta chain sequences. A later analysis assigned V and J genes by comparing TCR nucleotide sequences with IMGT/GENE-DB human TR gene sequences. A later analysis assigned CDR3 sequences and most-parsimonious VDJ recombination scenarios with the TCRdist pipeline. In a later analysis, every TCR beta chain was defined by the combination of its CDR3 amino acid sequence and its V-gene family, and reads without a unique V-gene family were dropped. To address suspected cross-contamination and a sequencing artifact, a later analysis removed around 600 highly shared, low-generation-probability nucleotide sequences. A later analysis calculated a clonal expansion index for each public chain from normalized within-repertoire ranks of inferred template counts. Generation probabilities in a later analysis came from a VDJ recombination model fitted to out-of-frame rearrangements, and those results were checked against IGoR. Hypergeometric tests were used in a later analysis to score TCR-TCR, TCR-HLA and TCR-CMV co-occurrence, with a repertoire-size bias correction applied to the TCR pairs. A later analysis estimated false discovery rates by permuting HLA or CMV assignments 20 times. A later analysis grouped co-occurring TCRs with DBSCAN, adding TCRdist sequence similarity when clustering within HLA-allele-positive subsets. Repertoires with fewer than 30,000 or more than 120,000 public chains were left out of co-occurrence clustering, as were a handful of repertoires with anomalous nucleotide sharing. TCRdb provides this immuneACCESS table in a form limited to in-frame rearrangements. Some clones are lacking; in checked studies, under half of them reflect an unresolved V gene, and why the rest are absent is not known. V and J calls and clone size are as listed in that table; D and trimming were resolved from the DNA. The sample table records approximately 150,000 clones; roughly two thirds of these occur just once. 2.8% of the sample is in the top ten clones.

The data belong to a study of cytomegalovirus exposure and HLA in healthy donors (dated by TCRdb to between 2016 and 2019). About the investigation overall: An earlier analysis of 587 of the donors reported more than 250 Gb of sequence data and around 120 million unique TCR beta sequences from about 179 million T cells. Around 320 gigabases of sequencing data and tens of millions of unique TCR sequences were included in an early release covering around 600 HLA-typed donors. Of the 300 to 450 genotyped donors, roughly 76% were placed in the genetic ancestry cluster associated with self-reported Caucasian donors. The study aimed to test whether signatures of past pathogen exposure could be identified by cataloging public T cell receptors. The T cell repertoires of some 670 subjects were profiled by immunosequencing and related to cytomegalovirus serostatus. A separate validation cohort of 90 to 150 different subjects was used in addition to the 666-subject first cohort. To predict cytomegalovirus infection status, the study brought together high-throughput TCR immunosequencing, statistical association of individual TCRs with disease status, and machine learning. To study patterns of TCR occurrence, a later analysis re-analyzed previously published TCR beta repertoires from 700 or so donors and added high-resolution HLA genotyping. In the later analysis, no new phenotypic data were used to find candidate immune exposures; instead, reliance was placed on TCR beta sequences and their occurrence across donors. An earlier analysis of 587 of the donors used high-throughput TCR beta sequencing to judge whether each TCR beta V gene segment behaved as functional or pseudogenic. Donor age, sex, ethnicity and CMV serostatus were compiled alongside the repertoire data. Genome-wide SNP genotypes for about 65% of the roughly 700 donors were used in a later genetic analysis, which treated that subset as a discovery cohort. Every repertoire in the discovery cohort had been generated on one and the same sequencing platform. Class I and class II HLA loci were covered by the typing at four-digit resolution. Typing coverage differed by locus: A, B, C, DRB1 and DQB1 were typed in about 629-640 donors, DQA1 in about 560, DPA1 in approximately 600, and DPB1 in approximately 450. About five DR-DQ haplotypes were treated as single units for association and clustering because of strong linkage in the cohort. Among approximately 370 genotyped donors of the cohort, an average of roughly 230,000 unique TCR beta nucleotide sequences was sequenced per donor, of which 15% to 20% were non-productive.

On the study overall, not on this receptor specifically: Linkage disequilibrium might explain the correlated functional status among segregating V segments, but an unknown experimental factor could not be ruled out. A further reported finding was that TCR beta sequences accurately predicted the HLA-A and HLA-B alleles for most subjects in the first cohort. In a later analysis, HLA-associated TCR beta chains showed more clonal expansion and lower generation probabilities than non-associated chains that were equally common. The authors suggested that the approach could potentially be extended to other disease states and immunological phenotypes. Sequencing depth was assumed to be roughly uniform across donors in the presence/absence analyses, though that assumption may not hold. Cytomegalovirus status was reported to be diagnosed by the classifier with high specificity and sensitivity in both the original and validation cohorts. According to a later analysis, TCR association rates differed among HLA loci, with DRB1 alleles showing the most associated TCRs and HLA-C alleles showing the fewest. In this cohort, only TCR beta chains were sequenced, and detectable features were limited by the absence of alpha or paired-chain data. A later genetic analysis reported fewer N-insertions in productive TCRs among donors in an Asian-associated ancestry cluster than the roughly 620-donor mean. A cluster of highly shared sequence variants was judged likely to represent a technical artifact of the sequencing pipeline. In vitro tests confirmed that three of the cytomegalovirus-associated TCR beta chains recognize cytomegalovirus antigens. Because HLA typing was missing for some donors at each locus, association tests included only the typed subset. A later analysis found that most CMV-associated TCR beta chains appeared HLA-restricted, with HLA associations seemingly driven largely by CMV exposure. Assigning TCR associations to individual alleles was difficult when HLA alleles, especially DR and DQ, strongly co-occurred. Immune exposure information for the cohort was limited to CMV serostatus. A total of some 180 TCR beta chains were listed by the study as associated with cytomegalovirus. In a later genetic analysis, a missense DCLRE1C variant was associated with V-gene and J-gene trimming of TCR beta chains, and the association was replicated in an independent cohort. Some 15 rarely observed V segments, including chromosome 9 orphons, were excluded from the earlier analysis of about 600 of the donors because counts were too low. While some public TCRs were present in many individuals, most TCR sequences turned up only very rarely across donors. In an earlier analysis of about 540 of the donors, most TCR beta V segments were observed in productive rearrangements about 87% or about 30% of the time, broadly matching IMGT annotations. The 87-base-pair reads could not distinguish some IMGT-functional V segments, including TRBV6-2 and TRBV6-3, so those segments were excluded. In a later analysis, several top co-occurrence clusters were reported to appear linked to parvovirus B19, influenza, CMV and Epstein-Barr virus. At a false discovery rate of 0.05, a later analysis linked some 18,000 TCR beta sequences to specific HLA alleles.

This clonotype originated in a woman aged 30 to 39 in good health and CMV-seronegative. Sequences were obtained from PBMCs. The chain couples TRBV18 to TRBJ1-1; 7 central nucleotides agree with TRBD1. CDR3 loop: CASSPRDSEAFF. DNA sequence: TGTGCCAGCTCACCCCGGGACAGTGAAGCTTTCTTT.